The 21 T cell receptor beta chains listed next were all sequenced from one sample in a study of cytomegalovirus exposure and HLA in healthy donors (dated by TCRdb to 2017 to 2019). The method behind the library was the immunoSEQ multiplex PCR assay. A mixture of 60 forward primers for TCR Vbeta segments and 13 reverse primers for TCR Jbeta segments was used in the multiplex PCR. TCRdb retrieved this table from immuneACCESS and kept in-frame rearrangements only. Not all clones are present; in checked studies, unresolved V genes account for under half, and no reason is known for the remainder. This sample comprises about 120,000 clones, over 60% of them detected only once. The top ten clonotypes cover roughly 5.2% of the sample. Sequencing was performed on PBMCs. The receptors stem from a man aged 18-30 years in good health and CMV-seropositive.

The chain is built from TRBV7-2 and TRBJ2-1; 13 nucleotides match TRBD2. The CDR3 loop spans 17 amino acids. Trimming removed 5 bases from V and 1 base from J; junction bases left unmatched: 5. Germline V gives CDR1 SGHTA, CDR2 FQGNSA. CDR3 DNA: TGTGCCAGCAGCCCCCGGACTAGCGGGAGTTCCTACAATGAGCAGTTCTTC. As protein: CASSPRTSGSSYNEQFF.

The chain is built from TRBV9 and TRBJ2-7; D unresolved. V was pared by 1 base and J by 0 bases, with 14 bases between. The CDR3 sequence is 16 residues long. Germline loops: CDR1 SGDLS, CDR2 YYNGEE. The CDR3 DNA reads TGTGCCAGCAGCGTATCTAGTTCCCTAAGCTCCTACGAGCAGTACTTC. Encoded protein: CASSVSSSLSSYEQYF.

The chain is built from TRBV30 and TRBJ1-5; unclear D gene. Deletions cut 3 bases from V and 6 bases from J, with 15 bases between. The CDR3 extends over 14 amino acids. CDR1 is GTSNPN, CDR2 SVGIG, per germline (reference sequence). CDR3 sequence (DNA): TGTGCCTGGAGGGGCGTAGGAGAGGGTCAGCCCCAGCATTTT. Its protein product is CAWRGVGEGQPQHF.

This chain links TRBV11-1 with TRBJ2-1; the match to TRBD2 covers 9 bases. V was pared by 5 bases and J by 2 bases, with 10 bases of the junction left unmatched. This CDR3 has 17 residues. The germline CDR1 and CDR2 sequences are SGHAT and FQDESV (reference sequence). The CDR3 DNA reads as TGTGCCAGCAGCCTACAAGGCGGGGGGGCTCCCTACAATGAGCAGTTCTTC. As protein: CASSLQGGGAPYNEQFF.

The chain recombines TRBV6-5 with TRBJ2-1; TRBD1 matches 7 bases. The V gene end was trimmed by 6 bases and the J gene end by 10 bases; junction bases not matched to a gene: 6. Germline lookup yields CDR1 MNHEY and CDR2 SVGAGI. The CDR3 sequence is 12 residues long. In DNA form, the CDR3 reads TGTGCCAGCAGAGACAGGGTTTGGGAGCAGTTCTTC. This sequence encodes CASRDRVWEQFF.

This clone was observed a few times. The chain is built from TRBV5-1 and TRBJ1-4; 7 bases match TRBD1. From germline, CDR1 is SGHRS and CDR2 YFSETQ. The trim removed 2 bases at V and 5 bases at J, leaving 6 bases unmatched. This CDR3 comprises 15 residues. The CDR3 sequence is CASSLDRDGNEKLFF. The CDR3 DNA reads as TGCGCCAGCAGCTTAGACAGGGACGGGAATGAAAAACTGTTTTTT.

This clone turned up a few times. The rearrangement uses TRBV5-1 and TRBJ1-1; D is undetermined. The CDR3 consists of 14 residues. Germline V gene sequence: CDR1 SGHRS, CDR2 YFSETQ. Trimming took off 1 base at V and 1 base at J, with 8 bases between the two ends. Here the CDR3 DNA reads TGCGCCAGCAGCTTGACGGGTCCGAACACTGAAGCTTTCTTT. Amino acids: CASSLTGPNTEAFF. Supplemented by reference TRBV5-1 and TRBJ1-1, the full variable domain reads KAGVTQTPRYLIKTRGQQVTLSCSPISGHRSVSWYQQTPGQGLQFLFEYFSETQRNKGNFPGRFSGRQFSNSRSEMNVSTLELGDSALYLCASSLTGPNTEAFFGQGTRLTVV.

The chain links TRBV30 to TRBJ2-3; TRBD1 matches 9 bases. J lost 0 bases, V lost 1 base, and 2 bases had no gene match. Germline-derived CDR1 and CDR2 are GTSNPN and SVGIG (reference sequence). The CDR3 has 15 amino acids. DNA for the CDR3: TGTGCCTGGAGTGGGACAGGGGAGAGCACAGATACGCAGTATTTT. Its translation is CAWSGTGESTDTQYF.

This rearrangement joins TRBV28 to TRBJ1-6; 8 nucleotides agree with TRBD1. The V and J ends lost 7 bases and 7 bases, in that order; junction bases with no gene match: 9. From germline, CDR1 is MDHEN and CDR2 SYDVKM. The CDR3 spans 15 residues. CDR3 residues: CASIPRGRGNSPLHF. DNA of the CDR3: TGTGCCAGCATTCCCAGGGGGCGCGGGAATTCACCCCTCCACTTT.

This chain connects TRBV5-4 to TRBJ2-1; the D gene is possibly TRBD1 (6 bases). Trimming cost V 6 bases and J 3 bases, with 13 bases left between them. The germline V gene has CDR1 SGHNT and CDR2 YYREEE (reference sequence). This CDR3 has 14 amino acids. Here the CDR3 reads CASNVKDSYNEQFF. The CDR3 region has the DNA TGTGCCAGCAACGTTAAGGACAGCTACAATGAGCAGTTCTTC.

The genes are TRBV6-6 and TRBJ2-7; the D is unclear. The V end was cut by 5 bases, the J end by 0 bases, with 14 bases between. The length of the CDR3 is 15 residues. CDR1 MNHNY and CDR2 SVGAGI come from the germline V gene (reference sequence). Here the CDR3 DNA reads TGTGCCAGCAGTCCTCAGGCAGTGGGCTCCTACGAGCAGTACTTC. Protein: CASSPQAVGSYEQYF.

In the case of this clone: The sample has other DNA sequences that encode this CDR3 too. The chain uses TRBV19 and TRBJ1-1; D is perhaps TRBD1 (6 bases). Germline values: CDR1 LNHDA, CDR2 SQIVND (reference sequence). The CDR3 consists of 13 residues. V shed 6 bases and J shed 5 bases, with 13 bases lying between them. CDR3 nucleotide sequence: TGTGCCAGTAGCCCCCAGGGGAATACTGAAGCTTTCTTT. Protein: CASSPQGNTEAFF.

This chain links TRBV27 with TRBJ1-5; weak D call: TRBD1 (5 bases). V dropped 1 base and J dropped 3 bases, with 13 bases sitting between them. This CDR3 spans 16 amino acids. Looked up from germline, CDR1 is MNHEY and CDR2 is SMNVEV (reference sequence). CDR3 in amino acids: CASSLWSGGDNQPQHF. CDR3 DNA sequence: TGTGCCAGCAGTTTATGGTCTGGGGGGGACAATCAGCCCCAGCATTTT.

The table lists this clone with a few counts. The chain carries TRBV15 and TRBJ1-1, with 8 bases identical to TRBD1. The junction had 3 bases not matched to a gene; V was cut back by 0 bases and J by 6 bases. In germline, CDR1 is LNHNV, CDR2 YYDKDF (reference sequence). The CDR3 loop spans 14 amino acids. The CDR3 here is CATSRDQGAAEAFF. In DNA, the CDR3 is TGTGCCACCAGCAGAGATCAGGGGGCCGCTGAAGCTTTCTTT. The full variable domain, in which reference TRBV15 and TRBJ1-1 provide the parts outside the CDR3, is DAMVIQNPRYQVTQFGKPVTLSCSQTLNHNVMYWYQQKSSQAPKLLFHYYDKDFNNEADTPDNFQSRRPNTSFCFLDIRSPGLGDTAMYLCATSRDQGAAEAFFGQGTRLTVV.

V usage is TRBV19 and J usage is TRBJ2-2; 9 nucleotides line up with TRBD1. This CDR3 has 15 residues. V lost 4 bases, J lost 3 bases, and 3 bases stayed unmatched. Germline assignment: CDR1 LNHDA and CDR2 SQIVND (reference sequence). The CDR3 reads CASSRTGADTGELFF. In DNA form, the CDR3 reads TGTGCCAGTAGTAGGACAGGGGCCGACACCGGGGAGCTGTTTTTT.

V and J are TRBV5-8 and TRBJ2-3; the match to TRBD2 covers 15 bases. Germline V CDR1 and CDR2: SGHTS, YDEGEE. The CDR3 is 18 amino acids. V lost 2 bases and J lost 5; bases outside the gene matches: 9. DNA for the CDR3: TGTGCCAGCAGCTTCTCTCGGACTAGCGGGGGGGCGAGAGATACGCAGTATTTT. Encoded protein: CASSFSRTSGGARDTQYF.

This clone occurred once. This chain connects TRBV15 to TRBJ1-5, with TRBD1 matching over 10 bases. There are 16 residues in the CDR3. V gave up 4 bases and J gave up 10 bases; unmatched junction bases: 13. CDR1 and CDR2 (germline): LNHNV, YYDKDF (reference sequence). The CDR3 nucleotides read TGTGCCACCAGCATGAGCCCGGGACAGGGGCTGCATCCCCAGCATTTT. As protein: CATSMSPGQGLHPQHF. Full variable domain (rest looked up from reference TRBV15 and TRBJ1-5): DAMVIQNPRYQVTQFGKPVTLSCSQTLNHNVMYWYQQKSSQAPKLLFHYYDKDFNNEADTPDNFQSRRPNTSFCFLDIRSPGLGDTAMYLCATSMSPGQGLHPQHFGDGTRLSIL.

This clone was detected once. The chain has TRBV4-1 and TRBJ1-1, with D unresolved. The ends were cut back, 0 bases at V and 6 bases at J, with 26 bases in the middle. The CDR3 is 19 residues long. The germline gives CDR1 MGHRA, CDR2 YSYEKL. The CDR3 sequence: CASSQEGMRVGREVSEAFF. The CDR3 DNA follows: TGCGCCAGCAGCCAAGAAGGTATGCGCGTAGGAAGAGAGGTATCTGAAGCTTTCTTT.

The rearrangement uses TRBV6-5 and TRBJ2-7; 8 bases line up with TRBD1. V was clipped by 2 bases and J by 2 bases; unmatched bases: 5. This CDR3 contains 15 residues. Germline V lookup: CDR1 MNHEY, CDR2 SVGAGI. CDR3 bases: TGTGCCAGCAGTTACGGACAGGGTGTCGCCTACGAGCAGTACTTC. This codes for CASSYGQGVAYEQYF.

J is TRBJ2-7 and V is TRBV5-8; a possible D gene is TRBD2 (5 bases). The germline V gene has CDR1 SGHTS and CDR2 YDEGEE. The CDR3 length is 13 residues. V was cut by 2 bases and J by 2 bases, with 8 bases left in between. Here the CDR3 DNA reads TGTGCCAGCAGCTTATTAGCGCCCTACGAGCAGTACTTC. As protein: CASSLLAPYEQYF. Filled out from reference TRBV5-8 and TRBJ2-7, the complete variable domain reads EAGVTQSPTHLIKTRGQQATLRCSPISGHTSVYWYQQALGLGLQFLLWYDEGEERNRGNFPPRFSGRQFPNYSSELNVNALELEDSALYLCASSLLAPYEQYFGPGTRLTVT.

The rearrangement links TRBV7-9 to TRBJ1-1; D gene unclear. Trimming cost V 1 base and J 1 base, with 10 bases left between them. The CDR3 extends over 15 amino acids. Germline CDR1 SEHNR, CDR2 FQNEAQ (reference sequence). The CDR3 DNA sequence: TGTGCCAGCAGCTTAGTCCGGGAGAGGAACACTGAAGCTTTCTTT. This encodes CASSLVRERNTEAFF.